The 32 T cell receptor beta chains below were found in one sample sequenced in a study of T cell responses to AZD1222 COVID-19 vaccine. Method: immunoSEQ multiplex PCR; TCRdb's copy keeps in-frame clones and lacks some. The repertoire holds approximately 150,000 clones, with around 90% as singletons. Sequences were derived from peripheral blood, sampled 28 days after the second AZD1222 dose. These receptor sequences come from an adult who received the AZD1222 COVID-19 vaccine.

V gene TRBV4-2 combines with J gene TRBJ1-3; D unresolved. Germline CDR1 and CDR2: LGHNA and YNFKEQ. This CDR3 has 14 residues. The V and J ends lost 0 bases and 3 bases respectively, with 6 bases between them. CDR3 coding DNA: TGTGCCAGCAGCCAAGATTCGGTTGGAAACACCATATATTTT. Its protein is CASSQDSVGNTIYF.

This clone appeared once. V gene TRBV6-5 combines with J gene TRBJ1-2; a possible D gene is TRBD1 (6 bases). CDR1 is MNHEY, CDR2 SVGAGI, per germline. V was cut by 5 bases and J by 4 bases, with 14 bases left in between. This CDR3 spans 14 amino acids. CDR3 region: CASSHRDDGYGYTF. DNA for the CDR3: TGTGCCAGCAGTCACAGGGATGATGGCTATGGCTACACCTTC.

The rearrangement joins TRBV2 to TRBJ2-3; TRBD2 is a possible D gene (6 bases). V was pared by 4 bases and J by 7 bases, with 12 bases between. The CDR3 is made up of 13 amino acids. Germline V gene sequence: CDR1 SNHLY, CDR2 FYNNEI. The CDR3: CASSVGGRNTQYF. CDR3 sequence (DNA): TGTGCCAGCAGTGTCGGAGGGAGAAATACGCAGTATTTT.

This sequence joins TRBV10-3 and TRBJ1-5; the D gene is possibly TRBD1 (6 bases). The CDR3 consists of 18 residues. V was shortened by 6 bases and J by 0 bases, with 21 bases between the two germline ends. Germline CDR1 and CDR2: ENHRY and SYGVKD. DNA of the CDR3: TGTGCCATCAGCGCAGGGGATTGGTACAATCATAGCAATCAGCCCCAGCATTTT. It translates to CAISAGDWYNHSNQPQHF.

There are a few counts of this clone. The V and J genes are TRBV11-2 and TRBJ2-7; D ambiguous. Germline values: CDR1 SGHAT, CDR2 FQNNGV. This CDR3 is built from 14 residues. Trimming shortened V by 1 base and J by 4 bases, and 11 bases separated the two germline ends. CDR3 sequence: CASSLAAKPYEQYF. CDR3 sequence (DNA): TGTGCCAGCAGCTTAGCGGCCAAGCCTTACGAGCAGTACTTC.

For this clone: Relative to the germline gene, one junction end is altered; a read error may explain this. The V gene is TRBV7-7, the J gene TRBJ1-4; 9 bases fit TRBD1. The CDR3 is 21 residues long. The germline V gene encodes CDR1 SSHAT and CDR2 FNYEAQ (reference sequence). The CDR3 protein is CASSPETRDRGYNATNEKLFF. CDR3 nucleotides: TGTGCTAGCAGCCCTGAAACCCGCGACAGGGGGTATAACGCAACTAATGAAAAACTGTTTTTT. The full variable domain, in which reference TRBV7-7 and TRBJ1-4 provide the parts outside the CDR3, is GAGVSQSPRYKVTKRGQDVTLRCDPISSHATLYWYQQALGQGPEFLTYFNYEAQPDKSGLPSDRFSAERPEGSISTLTIQRTEQRDSAMYRCASSPETRDRGYNATNEKLFFGSGTQLSVL.

The chain couples TRBV29-1 to TRBJ2-1; 9 bases fit TRBD1. Losses at the gene ends were 8 bases for V and 2 bases for J; bases not matched to a gene: 10. The CDR3 sequence is 15 residues long. The V gene's germline CDR1 is SQVTM and CDR2 ANQGSEA. This CDR3 is CSTRGGQGTYNEQFF. The CDR3 DNA reads as TGCAGCACCCGAGGGGGACAGGGCACCTACAATGAGCAGTTCTTC.

This chain uses TRBV11-3 with TRBJ2-2; no definite D call. The germline V gene has CDR1 SGHNT and CDR2 YENEEA. Trimming removed 5 bases from V and 3 bases from J, with 7 bases in between. The CDR3 is 13 amino acids. CDR3 sequence reads: CASSLRHTGELFF. The CDR3, as DNA: TGTGCCAGCAGCCTGAGACACACCGGGGAGCTGTTTTTT.

V and J are TRBV11-3 and TRBJ2-1; TRBD1 matches 8 bases. V was pared by 5 bases and J by 8 bases, with 5 bases of the junction left unmatched. Per germline, CDR1 SGHNT and CDR2 YENEEA. The CDR3 runs to 13 residues. This CDR3 is CASSPGQGDEQFF. For the CDR3, the DNA is TGTGCCAGCAGCCCCGGACAGGGTGATGAGCAGTTCTTC. The entire variable domain, with the rest obtained from reference TRBV11-3 and TRBJ2-1, is as follows: EAGVVQSPRYKIIEKKQPVAFWCNPISGHNTLYWYLQNLGQGPELLIRYENEEAVDDSQLPKDRFSAERLKGVDSTLKIQPAELGDSAVYLCASSPGQGDEQFFGPGTRLTVL.

The genes are TRBV4-1 and TRBJ2-3; D not certain. Trimming removed 2 bases from V and 2 bases from J, with 14 bases in between. Germline V gene sequence: CDR1 MGHRA, CDR2 YSYEKL. CDR3 length equals 16 residues. CDR3 sequence (DNA): TGCGCCAGCAGCCAATCTTACGGCACTTACACAGATACGCAGTATTTT. This translates into CASSQSYGTYTDTQYF.

The chain joins TRBV4-1 to TRBJ1-3; D might be TRBD1 (5 bases). V lost 1 base and J lost 0, with 10 bases in between. This CDR3 is built from 16 residues. The germline V gene has CDR1 MGHRA and CDR2 YSYEKL. DNA of the CDR3: TGCGCCAGCAGCCAAGCCGTGACAGACTCTGGAAACACCATATATTTT. It encodes CASSQAVTDSGNTIYF.

V and J are TRBV7-3 and TRBJ2-1; possibly TRBD1 or TRBD2 for D (7 bases each). From germline, CDR1 is SGHTA and CDR2 FQGTGA. The CDR3 is 15 amino acids. Trimming left V 5 bases short and J 1 base short, with 12 bases between. The CDR3 DNA reads TGTGCCAGCAGCCCCAGGGGGGGGTCCTACAATGAGCAGTTCTTC. Protein: CASSPRGGSYNEQFF.

The chain uses TRBV13 and TRBJ1-1, with D unresolved. CDR1 is PRHDT and CDR2 is FYEKMQ in the germline V gene (reference sequence). The CDR3 totals 12 residues. V was clipped by 2 bases and J by 0 bases, with 1 base between them. The CDR3, as DNA: TGTGCCAGCAGCTTACTGAACACTGAAGCTTTCTTT. Amino acids: CASSLLNTEAFF.

The V call is TRBV29-1, the J call TRBJ2-3; D may be TRBD2 (6 bases). Per the germline V gene, CDR1 is SQVTM and CDR2 is ANQGSEA. The CDR3 is 15 amino acids. The V end lost 7 bases, the J end lost 0 bases, and 17 bases lay between the germline ends. CDR3 amino acids: CSAWGTAGSTDTQYF. CDR3 nucleotides: TGCAGCGCCTGGGGGACTGCGGGGAGCACAGATACGCAGTATTTT.

The chain uses TRBV11-2 and TRBJ1-1; maybe TRBD1 (6 bases). V lost 4 bases and J lost 0, with 9 bases in between. Germline loops: CDR1 SGHAT, CDR2 FQNNGV. The length of the CDR3 is 14 residues. CDR3 sequence reads: CASSYRAMNTEAFF. CDR3 DNA: TGTGCCAGCAGCTACAGGGCAATGAACACTGAAGCTTTCTTT.

This clone occurred a few times. This sequence joins TRBV7-6 and TRBJ2-3; D not resolved. Germline V gives CDR1 SGHVS, CDR2 FNYEAQ. The CDR3 is 15 amino acids. With 0 bases removed from V and 3 bases from J, the gap between germline ends came to 10 bases. The CDR3 loop is CASSLAVSSTDTQYF. The CDR3 bases are TGTGCCAGCAGCTTAGCTGTATCGAGTACAGATACGCAGTATTTT.

The chain joins TRBV5-4 to TRBJ1-2, with TRBD1 identical over 7 bases. This CDR3 comprises 15 residues. The V gene's germline CDR1 is SGHNT and CDR2 YYREEE (reference sequence). V shed 0 bases and J 2 bases; nucleotides not matched to a gene: 4. CDR3 DNA sequence: TGTGCCAGCAGCTTGGCCAAGACAGGGAACTATGGCTACACCTTC. Translating it yields CASSLAKTGNYGYTF.

This clone was picked up a small number of times. This rearrangement joins TRBV23-1 to TRBJ1-1; 7 nucleotides agree with TRBD1. TRBV23-1 is reported as an ORF; its role is uncertain. V was clipped by 5 bases and J by 4 bases; unmatched bases: 4. This CDR3 is built from 13 residues. In DNA form, the CDR3 reads TGCGCCAGCAGTTTACAGGGGATCACTGAAGCTTTCTTT. Translation: CASSLQGITEAFF.

This chain connects TRBV2 to TRBJ1-1; unclear D gene. Germline V lookup: CDR1 SNHLY, CDR2 FYNNEI. The V end lost 4 bases, the J end lost 6 bases, and 12 bases lay between the germline ends. CDR3 length: 13 amino acids. CDR3 amino acids: CASSGRRDPEAFF. The CDR3 DNA is TGTGCCAGCAGTGGGAGGCGAGACCCTGAAGCTTTCTTT.

This CDR3 is CASSQVRNSYEQYF. DNA for the CDR3: TGCGCCAGCAGCCAAGTTCGGAACTCCTACGAGCAGTACTTC. This rearrangement joins TRBV4-1 to TRBJ2-7; D ambiguous. Trimming removed 1 base from V and 0 bases from J, with 7 bases in between. Per the germline V gene, CDR1 is MGHRA and CDR2 is YSYEKL. This CDR3 comprises 14 residues.

The chain combines TRBV28 with TRBJ1-4, with D maybe TRBD1 (5 bases). Germline CDR1 and CDR2: MDHEN and SYDVKM. Trimming stripped 6 bases from V and 14 bases from J, with 16 bases between. The CDR3 has 12 amino acids. The CDR3 region is CASRADTQRLFF. The CDR3, as DNA: TGTGCCAGCAGGGCGGACACACAGAGGCTGTTTTTT.

The chain combines TRBV15 with TRBJ1-5, with 7 bases that match TRBD1. The junction had 9 bases not matched to a gene; V was cut back by 5 bases and J by 5 bases. The CDR3 covers 15 residues. Looked up from germline, CDR1 is LNHNV and CDR2 is YYDKDF (reference sequence). CDR3: CATSFRDREDQPQHF. CDR3 nucleotides: TGTGCCACCAGCTTTCGAGACAGGGAGGATCAGCCCCAGCATTTT.

V is TRBV5-1 and J is TRBJ1-6, with D possibly being TRBD1 (5 bases). The V gene lost 9 bases and the J gene lost 9 bases, with 13 bases spanning the gap. Germline CDR1 SGHRS, CDR2 YFSETQ. The CDR3 extends over 12 amino acids. CDR3 DNA: TGCGCCAATCCAGGCGGGGCTTCACCCCTCCACTTT. This encodes CANPGGASPLHF.

The chain combines TRBV19 with TRBJ1-4, with TRBD1 matching over 10 bases. The CDR3 is 16 residues long. The junction had 11 bases not matched to a gene; V was cut back by 6 bases and J by 7 bases. The germline V gene has CDR1 LNHDA and CDR2 SQIVND (reference sequence). The CDR3 sequence is CASSPWTGGAGEKLFF. CDR3 DNA sequence: TGTGCCAGTAGCCCATGGACAGGGGGAGCAGGTGAAAAACTGTTTTTT.

The V and J genes are TRBV7-3 and TRBJ1-2; D ambiguous. CDR3 length equals 14 residues. Trimming cost V 5 bases and J 2 bases, with 12 bases left between them. Per germline, CDR1 SGHTA and CDR2 FQGTGA. The CDR3 nucleotides are TGTGCCAGCAGCCTTCGGACGGCAAACTATGGCTACACCTTC. Protein: CASSLRTANYGYTF.

The chain combines TRBV6-5 with TRBJ1-2; no reliable D call. Germline lookup yields CDR1 MNHEY and CDR2 SVGAGI. The ends were cut back, 2 bases at V and 0 bases at J, with 4 bases in the middle. The CDR3 is 13 amino acids. The CDR3 coding sequence is TGTGCCAGCAGTTACAAGACTAACTATGGCTACACCTTC. Residues: CASSYKTNYGYTF.

The chain carries TRBV7-9 and TRBJ1-1; TRBD1 matches 7 bases. The germline V gene has CDR1 SEHNR and CDR2 FQNEAQ (reference sequence). There are 13 residues in the CDR3. V lost 6 bases to trimming and J lost 4 bases; unmatched junction nucleotides: 5. The chain's CDR3 is CASSDRVTTEAFF. Written as DNA, the CDR3 is TGTGCCAGCAGTGACAGGGTTACCACTGAAGCTTTCTTT.

This chain joins TRBV5-1 and TRBJ1-2; no reliable D call. CDR3 size: 13 residues. The V and J ends lost 5 bases and 5 bases respectively, with 13 bases between them. Germline V gene data show CDR1 as SGHRS and CDR2 as YFSETQ. The CDR3, as DNA: TGCGCCAGCAGTCCTGGGGAGACGTATGGCTACACCTTC. Its protein is CASSPGETYGYTF.

The J gene is TRBJ1-2, the V gene TRBV7-9; D gene ambiguous. Between the trimmed V and J ends, which lost 6 bases and 4 bases, there was a span of 12 bases. There are 13 residues in the CDR3. Germline CDR1 and CDR2: SEHNR and FQNEAQ (reference sequence). DNA for the CDR3: TGTGCCAGCAGTCAAGACTCCTCCTATGGCTACACCTTC. Translation gives CASSQDSSYGYTF.

The chain joins TRBV15 to TRBJ1-4, with a weak D call TRBD1 (6 bases). Deletions cut 0 bases from V and 5 bases from J, with 10 bases between. Germline CDR1 LNHNV, CDR2 YYDKDF (reference sequence). The CDR3 is 15 residues long. As DNA, the CDR3 is TGTGCCACCAGCAGAGACGGGACAAGAAATGAAAAACTGTTTTTT. Its translation: CATSRDGTRNEKLFF.

V and J are TRBV5-1 and TRBJ1-1, with D tentatively TRBD1 (5 bases). Germline CDR1 is SGHRS and CDR2 is YFSETQ. V gave up 4 bases and J gave up 2 bases, with 12 bases separating them. The CDR3 consists of 14 residues. Here the CDR3 reads CASSKADTNTEAFF. The CDR3, as DNA: TGCGCCAGCAGCAAGGCGGACACCAACACTGAAGCTTTCTTT. Together with reference TRBV5-1 and TRBJ1-1, the CDR3 gives the full variable domain: KAGVTQTPRYLIKTRGQQVTLSCSPISGHRSVSWYQQTPGQGLQFLFEYFSETQRNKGNFPGRFSGRQFSNSRSEMNVSTLELGDSALYLCASSKADTNTEAFFGQGTRLTVV.

The CDR3 region is CASSPPIALSSNIQYF. CDR3 DNA: TGTGCCAGCTCACCACCGATCGCTCTTTCGTCCAACATTCAGTACTTC. The chain links TRBV18 to TRBJ2-4, with no clear D. The CDR3 extends over 16 amino acids. Germline V lookup: CDR1 KGHSH, CDR2 LQKENI. Between the trimmed V and J ends, which lost 0 bases and 7 bases, there was a span of 16 bases.